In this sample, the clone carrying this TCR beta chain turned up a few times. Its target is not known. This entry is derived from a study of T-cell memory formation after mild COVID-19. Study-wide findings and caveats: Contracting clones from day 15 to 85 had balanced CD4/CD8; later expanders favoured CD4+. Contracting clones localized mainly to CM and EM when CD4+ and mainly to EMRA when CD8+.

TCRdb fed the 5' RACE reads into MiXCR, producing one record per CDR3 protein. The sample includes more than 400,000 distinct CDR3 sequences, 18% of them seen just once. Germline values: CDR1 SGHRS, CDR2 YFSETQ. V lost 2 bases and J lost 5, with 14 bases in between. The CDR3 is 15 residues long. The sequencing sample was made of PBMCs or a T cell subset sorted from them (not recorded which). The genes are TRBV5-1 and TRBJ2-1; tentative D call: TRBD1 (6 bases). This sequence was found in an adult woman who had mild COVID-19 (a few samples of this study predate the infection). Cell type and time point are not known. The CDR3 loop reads CASSLQGDWDNEQFF. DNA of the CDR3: TGCGCCAGCAGCTTACAGGGCGATTGGGACAATGAGCAGTTCTTC.